The 28 T cell receptor beta chains below all came from one sample that was sequenced in a study of T cell changes during pregnancy in multiple sclerosis (dated by TCRdb to the late 2010s). The library was obtained by the immunoSEQ multiplex PCR assay. TCRdb took over this immuneACCESS table, retaining in-frame rearrangements with V and J assigned. Such tables are incomplete; in checked studies, under half of the missing clones stem from an unresolved V gene, and the remainder is unexplained. The sample yields tens of thousands of clones; approximately 92% were counted once. The ten largest clones take up less than 3.5% of the sample. This specimen consisted of peripheral blood, obtained in the third trimester of pregnancy. The receptors originated from a female donor in good health, enrolled as a control in a pregnancy study.

The gene calls are TRBV6-4 and TRBJ2-1; 14 positions match TRBD2. Germline assignment: CDR1 MRHNA and CDR2 SNTAGT. Unmatched junction bases numbered 2, after V lost 4 bases and J lost 6 bases. The CDR3 loop spans 15 amino acids. CDR3 sequence (DNA): TGTGCCAGCAGTGCCGGGACTAGCGGGAGCAATGAGCAGTTCTTC. The encoded protein is CASSAGTSGSNEQFF.

About this clone: The junction differs from germline at one of its ends, possibly a read error. This chain connects TRBV18 to TRBJ1-4; the D is unclear. There are 14 residues in the CDR3. Germline lookup yields CDR1 KGHSH and CDR2 LQKENI. CDR3 region: CASSPLPTSEKLFF. CDR3 nucleotide sequence: TGTGCCAGCTCACCTCTGCCAACTAGTGAAAAACTGTTTTTT.

This chain links TRBV11-3 with TRBJ1-3; maybe TRBD1 (5 bases). The CDR3 length is 13 residues. Germline values: CDR1 SGHNT, CDR2 YENEEA. Trimming left V 3 bases short and J 5 bases short, with 8 bases between. This chain's CDR3 is CASSFGHRNTIYF. The DNA for the CDR3 is TGTGCCAGCAGCTTTGGACACAGAAACACCATATATTTT.

The rearrangement links TRBV29-1 to TRBJ1-4, with D perhaps matching TRBD1 (5 bases). Germline lookup yields CDR1 SQVTM and CDR2 ANQGSEA. This CDR3 is 13 amino acids long. Trimming stripped 4 bases from V and 3 bases from J, with 9 bases between. CDR3 region: CSVVRGPNEKLFF. In nucleotides, the CDR3 is TGCAGCGTTGTGCGGGGACCTAATGAAAAACTGTTTTTT.

The genes are TRBV6-5 and TRBJ2-2; tentatively, D is TRBD2 (5 bases). Trimming shortened V by 6 bases and J by 4 bases, and 12 bases separated the two germline ends. Looked up from germline, CDR1 is MNHEY and CDR2 is SVGAGI. This CDR3 region has 14 residues. The CDR3 DNA follows: TGTGCCAGCAGGTACGACGGACTCACCGGGGAGCTGTTTTTT. Translation: CASRYDGLTGELFF.

This clone was detected only a few times. This chain connects TRBV6-1 to TRBJ2-1; 14 nucleotides line up with TRBD2. The CDR3 sequence is 14 residues long. J was trimmed by 7 bases and V by 4 bases; bases with no gene match: 0. The germline gives CDR1 MNHNS, CDR2 SASEGT. The CDR3 loop reads CASSGLAGGNEQFF. The CDR3 region has the DNA TGTGCCAGCAGTGGACTAGCGGGGGGGAATGAGCAGTTCTTC.

This clone was seen once. The chain carries TRBV5-1 and TRBJ2-1; TRBD1 matches 8 bases. With V trimmed by 3 bases and J by 2 bases, 1 base remained unmatched. CDR3 length: 14 residues. Germline loops: CDR1 SGHRS, CDR2 YFSETQ. For the CDR3, the DNA is TGCGCCAGCAGCTCGGACAGGGCCTACAATGAGCAGTTCTTC. Translating it yields CASSSDRAYNEQFF.

The chain joins TRBV7-8 to TRBJ1-5; no clear D. Germline-derived CDR1 and CDR2 are SGHVS and FQNEAQ. CDR3 length: 15 residues. Trimming removed 4 bases at V and 2 bases at J, with 12 bases between. CDR3 sequence reads: CASSSSLEGNQPQHF. The CDR3 region has the DNA TGTGCCAGCAGCTCCTCTTTGGAGGGCAATCAGCCCCAGCATTTT.

The V gene is TRBV4-3, the J gene TRBJ2-7; possibly TRBD1 for D (7 bases). Germline CDR1 and CDR2: LGHNA and YSLEER. The CDR3 length is 17 residues. V was pared by 0 bases and J by 0 bases, with 15 bases between. This CDR3 reads CASSQDRGTDLSYEQYF. CDR3 bases: TGCGCCAGCAGCCAAGACAGGGGGACTGACCTCTCCTACGAGCAGTACTTC.

The rearrangement links TRBV30 to TRBJ1-5, with 7 positions matching TRBD1. Trimming cost V 2 bases and J 6 bases; bases outside gene matches: 10. Looked up from germline, CDR1 is GTSNPN and CDR2 is SVGIG (reference sequence). The CDR3 covers 15 residues. The CDR3 coding sequence is TGTGCCTGGAGTATCGTAGGGGGCTCGAGTCAGCCCCAGCATTTT. It yields the protein CAWSIVGGSSQPQHF.

The chain is built from TRBV5-5 and TRBJ1-2; maybe TRBD1 (5 bases). V gave up 4 bases and J gave up 1 base, with 8 bases separating them. The CDR3 is 13 amino acids. Germline V CDR1 and CDR2: SGHKS, YYEKEE (reference sequence). The CDR3 protein is CASSPGGNYGYTF. The CDR3 nucleotides are TGTGCCAGCAGCCCCGGGGGTAACTATGGCTACACCTTC.

CDR3 region: CASSQPGLAIKTFYEQYF. The CDR3 bases are TGCGCCAGCAGTCAACCCGGACTAGCTATAAAAACTTTCTACGAGCAGTACTTC. The genes are TRBV23-1 and TRBJ2-7, with 8 nucleotides matching TRBD2. TRBV23-1 is noted as an ORF with a role that remains uncertain. CDR3 length: 18 residues. With V trimmed by 2 bases and J by 3 bases, 15 bases remained unmatched.

The chain joins TRBV4-1 to TRBJ1-1; 9 positions agree with TRBD1. CDR1 and CDR2 from the germline V gene are MGHRA and YSYEKL. The CDR3 runs to 15 residues. Trimming cost V 3 bases and J 0 bases; bases outside gene matches: 2. The CDR3 loop reads CASSQGDRVNTEAFF. CDR3 in DNA: TGCGCCAGCAGCCAGGGGGACAGGGTGAACACTGAAGCTTTCTTT.

The V call is TRBV7-2, the J call TRBJ1-1, with D possibly TRBD1 on 6 matching bases. Trimming stripped 1 base from V and 3 bases from J, with 6 bases between. The CDR3 runs to 13 residues. In germline, CDR1 is SGHTA, CDR2 FQGNSA. CDR3 DNA: TGTGCCAGCAGCTTAGAGGGGGACACTGAAGCTTTCTTT. Translating it yields CASSLEGDTEAFF.

V and J are TRBV5-8 and TRBJ1-3; D is perhaps TRBD1 (5 bases). The V end was cut by 6 bases, the J end by 2 bases, with 15 bases between. Germline V gene lookup returns CDR1 SGHTS and CDR2 YDEGEE. This CDR3 comprises 15 residues. The chain's CDR3 is CASNPRGGAGNTIYF. In DNA, the CDR3 is TGTGCCAGCAACCCCCGGGGCGGGGCTGGAAACACCATATATTTT.

This clone appeared a single time. V gene TRBV7-6 combines with J gene TRBJ2-7; 10 bases match TRBD1. J lost 3 bases, V lost 3 bases, and 2 bases had no gene match. This CDR3 has 14 amino acids. Germline-derived CDR1 and CDR2 are SGHVS and FNYEAQ. For the CDR3, the DNA is TGTGCCAGCAGCTTGGACAGGGGGAGCTACGAGCAGTACTTC. This encodes CASSLDRGSYEQYF.

V and J are TRBV7-6 and TRBJ2-2; TRBD2 aligns across 9 bases. The CDR3 is 14 residues long. Germline CDR1 SGHVS, CDR2 FNYEAQ. J lost 7 bases, V lost 5 bases, and 5 bases had no gene match. The CDR3 spells CASSRGLANGELFF. As DNA, the CDR3 is TGTGCCAGCAGCCGGGGACTAGCAAACGGGGAGCTGTTTTTT.

The chain joins TRBV18 to TRBJ1-1; 10 bases fit TRBD1. This CDR3 spans 18 amino acids. V gave up 4 bases and J gave up 0 bases; unmatched junction bases: 11. CDR1 is KGHSH, CDR2 LQKENI, per germline. The CDR3 DNA sequence: TGTGCCAGCTCACTTTCTTGGACAGGGGGGGAAGTGAACACTGAAGCTTTCTTT. Residues: CASSLSWTGGEVNTEAFF.

The rearrangement links TRBV25-1 to TRBJ2-1, with D hard to call. Trimming took off 5 bases at V and 9 bases at J, with 8 bases between the two ends. CDR1 and CDR2 from the germline V gene are MGHDK and SYGVNS. The CDR3 is made up of 11 amino acids. CDR3 coding DNA: TGTGCCAGCAGTCAGGTTGCTGAGCAGTTCTTC. Its protein product is CASSQVAEQFF.

The chain links TRBV28 to TRBJ2-7, with D possibly TRBD2 on 6 matching bases. The ends were cut back, 2 bases at V and 3 bases at J, with 11 bases in the middle. CDR1 and CDR2 (germline): MDHEN, SYDVKM. There are 14 residues in the CDR3. Here the CDR3 DNA reads TGTGCCAGCAGTTTAGGGGGGATCCGCTACGAGCAGTACTTC. As protein: CASSLGGIRYEQYF.

The rearrangement links TRBV27 to TRBJ2-1; perhaps TRBD1 as D (5 bases). The CDR3 is made up of 14 amino acids. V was pared by 3 bases and J by 9 bases, with 15 bases between. Per the germline V gene, CDR1 is MNHEY and CDR2 is SMNVEV (reference sequence). The CDR3 spells CASSLGWGQTEQFF. For the CDR3, the DNA is TGTGCCAGCAGTTTGGGGTGGGGCCAGACTGAGCAGTTCTTC.

The chain recombines TRBV5-6 with TRBJ1-1, with D possibly matching TRBD1 (6 bases). CDR1 is SGHDT, CDR2 YYEEEE, per germline. Deletions cut 4 bases from V and 5 bases from J, with 12 bases between. The CDR3 loop spans 13 amino acids. In DNA form, the CDR3 reads TGTGCCAGCAGCCGAACAGGGAGTACTGAAGCTTTCTTT. Amino acid sequence: CASSRTGSTEAFF.

This clone was seen a handful of times. DNA for the CDR3: TGTGCCAGCAGCGCCGACCGGGGTACCGAGCAGTACTTC. Protein sequence: CASSADRGTEQYF. The rearrangement uses TRBV9 and TRBJ2-7; D possibly corresponds to TRBD2 (5 bases). There are 13 residues in the CDR3. V lost 3 bases and J lost 6, with 13 bases in between. Germline loops: CDR1 SGDLS, CDR2 YYNGEE.

In its sample, this clone was seen a few times. The chain employs TRBV5-4 and TRBJ1-2; a weak D match, TRBD1 (5 bases). Trimming pared 9 bases from V and 8 bases from J, leaving 14 bases between. The germline V gene encodes CDR1 SGHNT and CDR2 YYREEE (reference sequence). The CDR3 consists of 11 residues. Here the CDR3 DNA reads TGTGCCACCCAGGGCTTAGAGGGCTACACCTTC. Encoded protein: CATQGLEGYTF.

This chain joins TRBV27 and TRBJ1-5, with 7 nucleotides matching TRBD1. V lost 3 bases, J lost 3 bases, and 14 bases stayed unmatched. The V gene's germline CDR1 is MNHEY and CDR2 SMNVEV (reference sequence). This CDR3 is 18 amino acids long. CDR3 in DNA: TGTGCCAGCAGTTTCTCACCAGGACAGGAGGGTTACAATCAGCCCCAGCATTTT. It specifies CASSFSPGQEGYNQPQHF.

This clone was recorded once. V and J are TRBV28 and TRBJ1-4, with D possibly being TRBD1 (5 bases). V lost 5 bases to trimming and J lost 0 bases, with 10 bases between them. The CDR3 length is 15 residues. The germline V gene has CDR1 MDHEN and CDR2 SYDVKM. In DNA, the CDR3 is TGTGCCAGCAGTCTCCCGGGGGCAACTAATGAAAAACTGTTTTTT. It codes for CASSLPGATNEKLFF.

The chain uses TRBV6-5 and TRBJ2-7, with 9 positions matching TRBD1. The length of the CDR3 is 15 residues. V trimming: 6 bases; J trimming: 2 bases; junction bases outside the gene matches: 8. Germline V lookup: CDR1 MNHEY, CDR2 SVGAGI. CDR3 DNA: TGTGCCAGCAGAAAATCCGGGACAGGGCCCTACGAGCAGTACTTC. This translates into CASRKSGTGPYEQYF.

The chain combines TRBV28 with TRBJ1-2, with D possibly TRBD1 on 6 matching bases. Germline-derived CDR1 and CDR2 are MDHEN and SYDVKM. Trimming cost V 6 bases and J 4 bases, with 12 bases left between them. CDR3 length: 13 amino acids. Here the CDR3 reads CASRQQGPYGYTF. CDR3 sequence (DNA): TGTGCCAGCAGACAACAGGGTCCCTATGGCTACACCTTC.